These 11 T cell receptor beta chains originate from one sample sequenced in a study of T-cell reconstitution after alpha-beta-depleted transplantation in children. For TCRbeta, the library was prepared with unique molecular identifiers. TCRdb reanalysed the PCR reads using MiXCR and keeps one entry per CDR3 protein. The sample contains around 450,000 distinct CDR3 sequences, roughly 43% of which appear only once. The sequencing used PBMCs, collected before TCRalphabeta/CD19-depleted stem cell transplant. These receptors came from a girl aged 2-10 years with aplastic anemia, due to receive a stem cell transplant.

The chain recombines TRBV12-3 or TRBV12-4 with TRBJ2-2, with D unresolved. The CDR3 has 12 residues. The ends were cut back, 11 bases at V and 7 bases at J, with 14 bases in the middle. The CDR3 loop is CAALGSFGELFF. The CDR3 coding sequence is TGTGCCGCCCTCGGCTCGTTCGGGGAGCTGTTTTTT.

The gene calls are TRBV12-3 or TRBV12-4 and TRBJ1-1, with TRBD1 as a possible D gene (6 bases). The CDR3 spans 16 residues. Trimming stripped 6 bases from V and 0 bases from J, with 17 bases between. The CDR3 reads CASSSALGTMNTEAFF. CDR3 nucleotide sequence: TGTGCCAGCAGCTCCGCCCTCGGGACAATGAACACTGAAGCTTTCTTT.

The chain's CDR3 is CSVERGTGKNTEAFF. For the CDR3, the DNA is TGCAGCGTTGAGCGCGGGACAGGGAAGAACACTGAAGCTTTCTTT. The gene calls are TRBV29-1 and TRBJ1-1, with 9 bases identical to TRBD1. V shed 3 bases, J shed 1 base, and the junction held 6 bases outside the gene matches. Per the germline V gene, CDR1 is SQVTM and CDR2 is ANQGSEA. The CDR3 covers 15 residues.

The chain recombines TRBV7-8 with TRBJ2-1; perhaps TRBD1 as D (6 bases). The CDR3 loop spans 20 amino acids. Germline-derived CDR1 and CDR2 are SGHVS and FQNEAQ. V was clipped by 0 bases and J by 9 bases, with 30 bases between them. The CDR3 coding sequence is TGTGCCAGCAGCTTAGCCCAAACTTGGACAGAAAAATCCCTTGGAGGTGAGCAGTTCTTC. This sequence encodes CASSLAQTWTEKSLGGEQFF.

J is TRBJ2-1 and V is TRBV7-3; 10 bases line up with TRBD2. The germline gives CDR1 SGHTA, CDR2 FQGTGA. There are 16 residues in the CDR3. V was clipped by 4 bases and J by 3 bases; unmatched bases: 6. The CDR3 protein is CASSSTSGENYNEQFF. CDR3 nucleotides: TGTGCCAGCAGCTCTACTAGCGGGGAAAACTACAATGAGCAGTTCTTC. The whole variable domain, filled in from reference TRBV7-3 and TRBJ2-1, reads GAGVSQTPSNKVTEKGKYVELRCDPISGHTALYWYRQSLGQGPEFLIYFQGTGAADDSGLPNDRFFAVRPEGSVSTLKIQRTERGDSAVYLCASSSTSGENYNEQFFGPGTRLTVL.

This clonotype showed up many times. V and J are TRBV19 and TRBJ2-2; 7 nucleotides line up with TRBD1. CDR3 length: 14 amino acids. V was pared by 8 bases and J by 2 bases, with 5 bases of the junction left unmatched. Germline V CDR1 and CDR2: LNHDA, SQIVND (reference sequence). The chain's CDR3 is CASAYRGNTGELFF. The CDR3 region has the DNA TGTGCCAGTGCATACAGGGGAAACACCGGGGAGCTGTTTTTT.

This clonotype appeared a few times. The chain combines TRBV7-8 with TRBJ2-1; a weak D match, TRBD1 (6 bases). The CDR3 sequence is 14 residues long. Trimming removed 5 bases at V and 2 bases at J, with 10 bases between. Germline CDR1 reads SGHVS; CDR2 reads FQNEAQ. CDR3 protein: CASSRRDTYNEQFF. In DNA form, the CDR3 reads TGTGCCAGCAGCCGCAGGGACACCTACAATGAGCAGTTCTTC. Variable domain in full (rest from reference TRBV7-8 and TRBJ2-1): GAGVSQSPRYKVAKRGQDVALRCDPISGHVSLFWYQQALGQGPEFLTYFQNEAQLDKSGLPSDRFFAERPEGSVSTLKIQRTQQEDSAVYLCASSRRDTYNEQFFGPGTRLTVL.

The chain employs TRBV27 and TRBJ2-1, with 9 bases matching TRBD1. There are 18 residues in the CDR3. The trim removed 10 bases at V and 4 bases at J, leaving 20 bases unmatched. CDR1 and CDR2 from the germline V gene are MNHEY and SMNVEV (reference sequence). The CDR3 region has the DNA TGTGCCACCCTACAGTTCTCCCAGGACAGGGGACTTTACAATGAGCAGTTCTTC. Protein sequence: CATLQFSQDRGLYNEQFF.

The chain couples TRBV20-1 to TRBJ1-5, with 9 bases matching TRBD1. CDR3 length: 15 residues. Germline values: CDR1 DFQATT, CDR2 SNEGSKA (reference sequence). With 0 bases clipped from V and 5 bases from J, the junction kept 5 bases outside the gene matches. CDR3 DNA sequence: TGCAGTGCTAGAGATGGAACAGGGGGCTATCAGCCCCAGCATTTT. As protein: CSARDGTGGYQPQHF.

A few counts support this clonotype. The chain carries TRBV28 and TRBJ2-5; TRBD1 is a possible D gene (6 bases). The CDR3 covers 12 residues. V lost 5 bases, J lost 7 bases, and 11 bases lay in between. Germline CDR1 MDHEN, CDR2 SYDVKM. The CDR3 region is CASSGDTPTQYF. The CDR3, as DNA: TGTGCCAGCAGTGGGGACACCCCGACCCAGTACTTC.

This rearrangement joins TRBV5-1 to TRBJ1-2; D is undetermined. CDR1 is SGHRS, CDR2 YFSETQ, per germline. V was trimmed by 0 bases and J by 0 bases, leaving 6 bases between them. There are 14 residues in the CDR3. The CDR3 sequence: CASSLDSTNYGYTF. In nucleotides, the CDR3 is TGCGCCAGCAGCTTGGACAGCACTAACTATGGCTACACCTTC.